This paragraph covers one T cell receptor beta chain sequence. The data derive from a study of blood T cell repertoires in COVID-19. Study-level background: T cells, B-cell-depleted T cells, or PBMCs provided the cDNA or gDNA that served as material.

Profiling relied on immunoSEQ multiplex PCR, and the TCRdb table lists in-frame clones only, not all of them. The profile shows over 200,000 clones, 75% to 90% of them singletons. Seattle patients were enrolled during active infection and followed longitudinally. Germline V CDR1 and CDR2: KGHSH, LQKENI. J was trimmed by 11 bases and V by 1 base; bases with no gene match: 7. The CDR3 consists of 14 residues. The receptor was derived from a man younger than 45 with COVID-19, enrolled during active disease. The genes are TRBV18 and TRBJ1-1; 10 bases align to TRBD1. Sequencing was done on a sample of peripheral blood. The DNA for the CDR3 is TGTGCCAGCTCACCACAGAGGACAGGGGGTGAGGCTTTCTTT. It is translated as CASSPQRTGGEAFF.